The TCR beta chain under discussion was sequenced for a study of T cells in Graves' hyperthyroidism and ophthalmopathy. This clonotype turned up a few times. Regions amplified from RNA transcripts were the TCR beta CDR3 regions. Using the HTBI primer set, a first-round RT-PCR was run on the TCR CDR3. TCRdb fed the multiplex PCR reads into MiXCR, producing one record per CDR3 protein. Of about 320,000 distinct CDR3 sequences listed, approximately 15% are singletons. Diagnosis relied on clinical symptoms, serum thyroxine and TRAb, thyroid ultrasound and orbital computed tomography. Germline CDR1 MNHEY, CDR2 SMNVEV (reference sequence). CDR3 length equals 14 residues. The germline V and J ends were trimmed by 6 bases and 0 bases, with 11 bases remaining between them.

The chain carries TRBV27 and TRBJ1-1; no clear D. The specimen sequenced was blood. The source of this sequence is a man aged 25 to 40 with Graves' hyperthyroidism. CDR3 sequence: CASRSGPLNTEAFF. The CDR3 coding sequence is TGTGCCAGCAGGTCCGGTCCACTGAACACTGAAGCTTTCTTT.